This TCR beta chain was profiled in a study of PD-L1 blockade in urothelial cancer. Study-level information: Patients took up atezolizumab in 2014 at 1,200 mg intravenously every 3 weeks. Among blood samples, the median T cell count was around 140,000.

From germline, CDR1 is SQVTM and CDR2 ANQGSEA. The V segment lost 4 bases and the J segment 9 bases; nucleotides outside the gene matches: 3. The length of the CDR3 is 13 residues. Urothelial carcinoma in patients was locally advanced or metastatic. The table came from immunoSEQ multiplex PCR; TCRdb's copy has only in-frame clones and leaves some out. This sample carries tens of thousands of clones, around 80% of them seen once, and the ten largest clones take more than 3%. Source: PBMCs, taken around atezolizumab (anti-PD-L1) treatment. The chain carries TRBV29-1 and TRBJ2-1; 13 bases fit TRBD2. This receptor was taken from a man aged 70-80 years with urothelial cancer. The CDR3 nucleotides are TGCAGCGTTGTTGGGACTAGCGGGATTGAGCAGTTCTTC. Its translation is CSVVGTSGIEQFF.